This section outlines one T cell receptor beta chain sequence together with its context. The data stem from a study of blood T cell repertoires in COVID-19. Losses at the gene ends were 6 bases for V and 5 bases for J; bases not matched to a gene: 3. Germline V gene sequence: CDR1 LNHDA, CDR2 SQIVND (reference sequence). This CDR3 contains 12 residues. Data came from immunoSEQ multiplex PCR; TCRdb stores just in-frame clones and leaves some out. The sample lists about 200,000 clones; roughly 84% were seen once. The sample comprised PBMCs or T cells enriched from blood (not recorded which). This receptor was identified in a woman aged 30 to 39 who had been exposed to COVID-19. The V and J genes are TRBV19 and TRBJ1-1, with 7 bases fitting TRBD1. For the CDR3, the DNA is TGTGCCAGTAGCCCAGGGGGTACTGAAGCTTTCTTT. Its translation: CASSPGGTEAFF.